This TCR beta chain came from a study of cytomegalovirus exposure and HLA in healthy donors. General study findings and limits: The study labeled about 160 TCR beta chains cytomegalovirus-associated.

The PCR employed 60 Vbeta primers together with 13 Jbeta primers. Sequencing was performed with immunoSEQ multiplex PCR; in TCRdb, only in-frame clones are kept and a portion is missing. This table holds roughly 100,000 clones, 9.4% found once. As for this clone: Antigen specificity is unknown.

What was sequenced was PBMCs. This receptor was taken from a man aged 45-65 years in good health and CMV-seropositive.

The CDR3 loop reads CASSLELAAYNEQFF. CDR3 in DNA: TGCGCCAGCAGCTTGGAACTAGCGGCCTACAATGAGCAGTTCTTC. The V call is TRBV5-1, the J call TRBJ2-1; TRBD2 matches 8 bases. CDR1 SGHRS and CDR2 YFSETQ come from the germline V gene. The junction had 1 base not matched to a gene; V was cut back by 0 bases and J by 2 bases. There are 15 residues in the CDR3. Complete variable domain (other parts from reference TRBV5-1 and TRBJ2-1): KAGVTQTPRYLIKTRGQQVTLSCSPISGHRSVSWYQQTPGQGLQFLFEYFSETQRNKGNFPGRFSGRQFSNSRSEMNVSTLELGDSALYLCASSLELAAYNEQFFGPGTRLTVL.